The 28 T cell receptor beta chains presented below share a single source sample, sequenced in a study of control samples from healthy donors and cancer patients (dated by TCRdb to 2018 to 2021). To prepare the library, the immunoSEQ multiplex PCR assay was applied. TCRdb limited this immuneACCESS table to in-frame rearrangements with V and J called. A share of clones is missing; checked studies link under half to unresolved V genes, and the rest is unexplained. The sample records roughly 120,000 clones, 70% to 90% of which are singletons. In total, the top ten clones hold less than 4% of the sample. Sequences were obtained from PBMCs. Receptors originate from a woman aged 60-70 years with lung cancer.

This clone was counted once. The chain has TRBV18 and TRBJ1-1; TRBD1 agrees at 8 bases. In germline, CDR1 is KGHSH, CDR2 LQKENI. Trimming took 2 bases from V and 6 from J; bases not matched to a gene: 5. The CDR3 extends over 14 amino acids. The CDR3 region is CASSPLGQVAEAFF. The CDR3 DNA reads as TGTGCCAGCTCACCATTGGGACAGGTCGCTGAAGCTTTCTTT.

The CDR3 reads CASSPGQGGNSPLHF. The CDR3 nucleotides read TGTGCCAGCAGCCCAGGACAGGGTGGGAATTCACCCCTCCACTTT. The chain is built from TRBV11-2 and TRBJ1-6; 8 bases match TRBD1. V lost 5 bases, J lost 7 bases, and 7 bases stayed unmatched. The germline V gene has CDR1 SGHAT and CDR2 FQNNGV. The CDR3 contains 15 residues.

The rearrangement links TRBV5-5 to TRBJ1-1; 7 bases are a match to TRBD1. V lost 2 bases, J lost 7 bases, and 5 bases stayed unmatched. CDR1 and CDR2 (germline): SGHKS, YYEKEE (reference sequence). CDR3 length equals 13 residues. As DNA, the CDR3 is TGTGCCAGCAGCTTACCGGACAGGCTTGAAGCTTTCTTT. Translation: CASSLPDRLEAFF. The full variable domain, with the rest looked up from reference TRBV5-5 and TRBJ1-1, is DAGVTQSPTHLIKTRGQQVTLRCSPISGHKSVSWYQQVLGQGPQFIFQYYEKEERGRGNFPDRFSARQFPNYSSELNVNALLLGDSALYLCASSLPDRLEAFFGQGTRLTVV.

The J gene is TRBJ1-4, the V gene TRBV9; D is unresolved. CDR3 length equals 16 residues. Germline V gene sequence: CDR1 SGDLS, CDR2 YYNGEE. V was pared by 4 bases and J by 0 bases, with 13 bases between. DNA of the CDR3: TGTGCCAGCAGCCCTTGGAGACTCCCAACTAATGAAAAACTGTTTTTT. Encoded protein: CASSPWRLPTNEKLFF. The full variable domain, in which reference TRBV9 and TRBJ1-4 provide the parts outside the CDR3, is DSGVTQTPKHLITATGQRVTLRCSPRSGDLSVYWYQQSLDQGLQFLIQYYNGEERAKGNILERFSAQQFPDLHSELNLSSLELGDSALYFCASSPWRLPTNEKLFFGSGTQLSVL.

V is TRBV11-1 and J is TRBJ2-2; no clear D gene. The V and J ends lost 0 bases and 6 bases respectively, with 17 bases between them. CDR1 and CDR2 from the germline V gene are SGHAT and FQDESV (reference sequence). The CDR3 sequence is 17 residues long. This chain's CDR3 is CASSLALGPGNPGELFF. For the CDR3, the DNA is TGTGCCAGCAGCTTAGCATTAGGTCCTGGGAATCCCGGGGAGCTGTTTTTT.

The chain employs TRBV20-1 and TRBJ1-2; D is unclear. In germline, CDR1 is DFQATT, CDR2 SNEGSKA (reference sequence). The CDR3 extends over 11 amino acids. V gave up 5 bases and J gave up 8 bases, with 12 bases separating them. CDR3 DNA: TGCAGTGCTCCCATTGGGATGGGCTACACCTTC. Amino acids: CSAPIGMGYTF.

The CDR3 coding sequence is TGCGCCAGCAGCCCAGGGACTAGCGAGGGCACTGAAGCTTTCTTT. Encoded protein: CASSPGTSEGTEAFF. V and J are TRBV5-1 and TRBJ1-1, with a weak D call TRBD1 (5 bases). Germline V gene lookup returns CDR1 SGHRS and CDR2 YFSETQ. Trimming cost V 4 bases and J 4 bases, with 17 bases left between them. The CDR3 is 15 amino acids.

The chain couples TRBV10-3 to TRBJ1-2; no reliable D call. The CDR3 is 13 amino acids. Per the germline V gene, CDR1 is ENHRY and CDR2 is SYGVKD. Trimming removed 3 bases from V and 2 bases from J, with 7 bases in between. The CDR3 DNA sequence: TGTGCCATCAGTGATAGCTCCAACTATGGCTACACCTTC. Translation gives CAISDSSNYGYTF.

This rearrangement joins TRBV7-3 to TRBJ2-1; 7 bases fit TRBD1. The V and J ends lost 5 bases and 5 bases, in that order; junction bases with no gene match: 6. The CDR3 covers 14 residues. The germline V gene encodes CDR1 SGHTA and CDR2 FQGTGA. The CDR3 region has the DNA TGTGCCAGCAGCGCCACGACAGGGAACAATGAGCAGTTCTTC. The encoded protein is CASSATTGNNEQFF.

The chain has TRBV6-2 or TRBV6-3 and TRBJ1-2; D ambiguous. With 0 bases removed from V and 4 bases from J, the gap between germline ends came to 6 bases. CDR1 MNHEY and CDR2 SVGEGT come from the germline V gene. This CDR3 has 13 amino acids. The chain's CDR3 is CASSYSLSYGYTF. The CDR3 nucleotides read TGTGCCAGCAGTTACTCTCTCTCCTATGGCTACACCTTC.

This clone has just a few counts. The rearrangement joins TRBV7-2 to TRBJ2-1; TRBD1 matches 8 bases. CDR3 length equals 14 residues. Germline values: CDR1 SGHTA, CDR2 FQGNSA. The junction had 1 base not matched to a gene; V was cut back by 4 bases and J by 2 bases. The CDR3 loop is CASSSGQAYNEQFF. Written as DNA, the CDR3 is TGTGCCAGCAGCTCGGGACAGGCCTACAATGAGCAGTTCTTC.

This rearrangement joins TRBV16 to TRBJ1-1; possible D gene TRBD1, 6 bases. The germline V gene encodes CDR1 KGHSY and CDR2 FQNENV. V gave up 4 bases and J gave up 1 base, with 10 bases separating them. The CDR3 sequence is 14 residues long. CDR3 in amino acids: CASSPDRKNTEAFF. The CDR3 DNA is TGTGCCAGCAGCCCGGACAGAAAGAACACTGAAGCTTTCTTT.

The CDR3 sequence is CASSDIAGGPLDEQFF. The CDR3 coding sequence is TGTGCCAGCAGTGACATAGCGGGAGGGCCTCTTGATGAGCAGTTCTTC. V is TRBV6-1 and J is TRBJ2-1, with 11 bases aligning to TRBD2. The CDR3 runs to 16 residues. J gave up 8 bases and V 3 bases, and 9 bases lay outside the gene matches. CDR1 MNHNS and CDR2 SASEGT come from the germline V gene.

The V gene is TRBV19, the J gene TRBJ1-5; D not resolved. The CDR3 runs to 17 residues. Trimming removed 0 bases at V and 0 bases at J, with 12 bases between. Germline-derived CDR1 and CDR2 are LNHDA and SQIVND (reference sequence). Written as DNA, the CDR3 is TGTGCCAGTAGTATAGACCTAGGGTCCCCTAGCAATCAGCCCCAGCATTTT. Protein product: CASSIDLGSPSNQPQHF.

The J gene is TRBJ2-7, the V gene TRBV5-1; D gene unclear. Germline V lookup: CDR1 SGHRS, CDR2 YFSETQ. The V gene lost 3 bases and the J gene lost 4 bases, with 11 bases spanning the gap. The CDR3 is made up of 13 amino acids. CDR3 DNA sequence: TGCGCCAGCAGCTCGACGACAAGTTACGAGCAGTACTTC. Its translation is CASSSTTSYEQYF.

This chain links TRBV30 with TRBJ2-1, with D possibly being TRBD1 or TRBD2 (5 bases each). Germline values: CDR1 GTSNPN, CDR2 SVGIG (reference sequence). There are 14 residues in the CDR3. Trimming pared 3 bases from V and 4 bases from J, leaving 13 bases between. CDR3 region: CAWSGASLYNEQFF. CDR3 nucleotides: TGTGCCTGGAGCGGGGCTAGCCTATACAATGAGCAGTTCTTC.

The rearrangement uses TRBV29-1 and TRBJ2-6; no firm D call. There are 15 residues in the CDR3. V lost 2 bases and J lost 0, with 8 bases in between. Germline CDR1 SQVTM, CDR2 ANQGSEA. The CDR3 reads CSVEIPNSGANVLTF. DNA for the CDR3: TGCAGCGTTGAAATCCCTAACTCTGGGGCCAACGTCCTGACTTTC.

The chain recombines TRBV30 with TRBJ1-5; TRBD1 aligns across 8 bases. Germline trimming cut 5 bases from V and 3 bases from J; bases unmatched to any gene: 3. This CDR3 is 13 amino acids long. Per germline, CDR1 GTSNPN and CDR2 SVGIG (reference sequence). The chain's CDR3 is CAWGQGLNQPQHF. The CDR3 DNA is TGTGCCTGGGGACAGGGCCTCAATCAGCCCCAGCATTTT.

This chain connects TRBV10-3 to TRBJ1-2, with TRBD1 matching over 7 bases. Unmatched junction bases numbered 3, after V lost 2 bases and J lost 6 bases. The CDR3 is 13 residues long. CDR1 is ENHRY, CDR2 SYGVKD, per germline. The CDR3 DNA reads as TGTGCCATCAGTGAGGGGACAGTTGATGGCTACACCTTC. Amino acid sequence: CAISEGTVDGYTF.

The V gene is TRBV24-1, the J gene TRBJ2-1, with TRBD1 identical over 7 bases. There are 14 residues in the CDR3. The V segment lost 4 bases and the J segment 12 bases; nucleotides outside the gene matches: 11. Per the germline V gene, CDR1 is KGHDR and CDR2 is SFDVKD. The CDR3 reads CATSEGGRGKGQFF. The CDR3 DNA is TGTGCCACCAGTGAAGGGGGCCGCGGAAAGGGGCAGTTCTTC.

The chain has TRBV19 and TRBJ1-4; D perhaps matches TRBD1 (5 bases). Trimming pared 5 bases from V and 6 bases from J, leaving 13 bases between. Looked up from germline, CDR1 is LNHDA and CDR2 is SQIVND (reference sequence). CDR3 length: 14 amino acids. CDR3 protein: CASSSGTDYEKLFF. The CDR3 DNA reads TGTGCCAGTAGTTCAGGGACGGACTATGAAAAACTGTTTTTT.

The rearrangement links TRBV10-3 to TRBJ1-3, with D perhaps matching TRBD1 (6 bases). Germline V gene data show CDR1 as ENHRY and CDR2 as SYGVKD. The CDR3 extends over 16 amino acids. Deletions cut 5 bases from V and 3 bases from J, with 17 bases between. The CDR3 loop is CAISSGAAGDGNTIYF. CDR3 sequence (DNA): TGTGCCATCAGTTCAGGGGCGGCAGGGGATGGAAACACCATATATTTT.

The V call is TRBV5-4, the J call TRBJ2-3; 10 nucleotides align to TRBD1. The CDR3 length is 16 residues. Trimming cost V 4 bases and J 1 base; bases outside gene matches: 6. Per the germline V gene, CDR1 is SGHNT and CDR2 is YYREEE (reference sequence). The CDR3 DNA is TGTGCCAGCAGCCGCGGACAGGGGGTGGGCACAGATACGCAGTATTTT. As protein: CASSRGQGVGTDTQYF.

The V call is TRBV7-9, the J call TRBJ1-2; 7 bases are a match to TRBD1. The V and J ends lost 3 bases and 6 bases, in that order; junction bases with no gene match: 10. The length of the CDR3 is 15 residues. Germline CDR1 and CDR2: SEHNR and FQNEAQ (reference sequence). CDR3 nucleotides: TGTGCCAGCAGCTTGGGTCGACAGGGATCGCATGGCTACACCTTC. Its protein is CASSLGRQGSHGYTF.

J is TRBJ2-3 and V is TRBV7-9; possibly TRBD1 for D (6 bases). Germline V gene data show CDR1 as SEHNR and CDR2 as FQNEAQ (reference sequence). The CDR3 contains 15 residues. V was cut by 3 bases and J by 5 bases, with 15 bases left in between. The chain's CDR3 is CASSFGQRTRDTQYF. Here the CDR3 DNA reads TGTGCCAGCAGCTTCGGACAGCGGACAAGAGATACGCAGTATTTT.

The chain joins TRBV18 to TRBJ1-5, with TRBD1 matching 8 bases. This CDR3 contains 13 residues. Germline assignment: CDR1 KGHSH and CDR2 LQKENI. The J segment lost 7 bases and the V segment lost 2 bases, leaving 1 base of the junction unmatched. The CDR3 reads CASSPTGGQPQHF. The CDR3 DNA follows: TGTGCCAGCTCACCAACAGGGGGGCAGCCCCAGCATTTT.

The rearrangement links TRBV3-1 (or the pseudogene TRBV3-2) to TRBJ1-1; D gene uncertain. The germline gives CDR1 LGHDT, CDR2 YNNKEL (reference sequence). This CDR3 comprises 16 residues. V was shortened by 1 base and J by 0 bases, with 12 bases between the two germline ends. CDR3 in amino acids: CASSQGSGPMNTEAFF. CDR3 nucleotide sequence: TGTGCCAGCAGCCAAGGGTCAGGCCCGATGAACACTGAAGCTTTCTTT.

The rearrangement uses TRBV27 and TRBJ1-5; D might be TRBD1 (5 bases). Germline assignment: CDR1 MNHEY and CDR2 SMNVEV (reference sequence). The CDR3 is 14 residues long. V was shortened by 4 bases and J by 4 bases, with 11 bases between the two germline ends. The CDR3 protein is CASSSGTPNQPQHF. CDR3 nucleotide sequence: TGTGCCAGCAGTTCCGGGACCCCAAATCAGCCCCAGCATTTT.